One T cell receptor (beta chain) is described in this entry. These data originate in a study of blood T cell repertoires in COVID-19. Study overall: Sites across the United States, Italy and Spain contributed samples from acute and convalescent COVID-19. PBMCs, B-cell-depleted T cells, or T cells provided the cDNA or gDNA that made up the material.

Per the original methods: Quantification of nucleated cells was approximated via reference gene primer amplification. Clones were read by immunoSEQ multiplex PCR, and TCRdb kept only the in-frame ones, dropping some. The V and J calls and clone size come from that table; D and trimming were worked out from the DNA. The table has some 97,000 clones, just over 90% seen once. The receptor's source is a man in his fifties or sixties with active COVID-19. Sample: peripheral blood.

CDR3 sequence (DNA): TGTGCCAGCAGTTCAAGGGCCGAAGGGGCACCCCTCCACTTT. This sequence encodes CASSSRAEGAPLHF. The J gene is TRBJ1-6, the V gene TRBV27; maybe TRBD1 (5 bases). V gave up 4 bases and J gave up 11 bases, with 15 bases separating them. The CDR3 sequence is 14 residues long. Germline loops: CDR1 MNHEY, CDR2 SMNVEV (reference sequence).